Listed below are T cell receptor beta chains from one sample, sequenced in a study of blood T cell repertoires in COVID-19. TCRdb's table, derived via immunoSEQ multiplex PCR, lists solely in-frame clones and lacks some. Here the sample spans roughly 100,000 clones, around 90% being singletons. The specimen was peripheral blood. The source is a human donor in a cohort sampled during active COVID-19. CDR3s include the opening cysteine and the closing phenylalanine or tryptophan. The D gene is left open where the match is weak. Expanded clones are given a class, and other clones once, few, many or no size at all.

V: TRBV3-1/TRBV3-2; D: TRBD2; J: TRBJ2-7; size: few; DNA: TGTGCCAGCAGCCACTCCGCCCTACTTAGCGGGAGCTACGAGCAGTACTTC; CDR3: CASSHSALLSGSYEQYF
V: TRBV5-8; D: .; J: TRBJ1-1; size: once; DNA: TGTGCCAGCAGTCCGCGCGGGTTTTTGGACACTGAAGCTTTCTTT; CDR3: CASSPRGFLDTEAFF
V: TRBV5-1; D: TRBD1; J: TRBJ1-1; size: .; DNA: TGCGCCAGCAGCCTTGGGGGACAGGAAACTGAAGCTTTCTTT; CDR3: CASSLGGQETEAFF
V: TRBV7-9; D: TRBD1; J: TRBJ1-2; size: .; DNA: TGTGCCAGCAGCTTAGAGGGGGCGCGGGGCTACACCTTC; CDR3: CASSLEGARGYTF
V: TRBV28; D: TRBD1; J: TRBJ1-2; size: .; DNA: TGTGCCAGCAGTCGAGGGACAGGCGGCTACACCTTC; CDR3: CASSRGTGGYTF
V: TRBV7-2; D: TRBD2; J: TRBJ2-7; size: .; DNA: TGTGCCAGCAGCTTGCGGGGGTTGAGATACGAGCAGTACTTC; CDR3: CASSLRGLRYEQYF
V: TRBV6-6; D: .; J: TRBJ2-1; size: .; DNA: TGTGCCTGCAGACAGGACTCCTACAATGAGCAGTTCTTC; CDR3: CACRQDSYNEQFF
V: TRBV5-4; D: TRBD2; J: TRBJ2-1; size: .; DNA: TGTGCCAGCAGCCCTGGCGGGAGTAGAACCTACAATGAGCAGTTCTTC; CDR3: CASSPGGSRTYNEQFF
V: TRBV12-3/TRBV12-4; D: TRBD2; J: TRBJ2-2; size: once; DNA: TGTGCCAGCCGACTAGCCATAACCGGGGAGCTGTTTTTT; CDR3: CASRLAITGELFF
V: TRBV20-1; D: .; J: TRBJ2-7; size: .; DNA: TGCAGTGCTAGCGGACAATACGAGCAGTACTTC; CDR3: CSASGQYEQYF
V: TRBV28; D: TRBD1; J: TRBJ2-7; size: .; DNA: TGTGCCAGCAGGTCCTCGGGACAGGGGGCTTTCTACGAGCAGTACTTC; CDR3: CASRSSGQGAFYEQYF
V: TRBV6-5; D: TRBD2; J: TRBJ2-7; size: .; DNA: TGTGCCAGCACGACCGGGGGGGCGCAGAGCGAGCAGTACTTC; CDR3: CASTTGGAQSEQYF
V: TRBV18; D: TRBD1; J: TRBJ1-2; size: .; DNA: TGTGCCAGCTCACCACGGGACAGGGGGGTTGTCGGAGGATTTAACTATGGCTACACCTTC; CDR3: CASSPRDRGVVGGFNYGYTF
V: TRBV4-1; D: .; J: TRBJ1-2; size: .; DNA: TGCGCCAGCAGCCAATCCCCAGGCTCCCCGGTATGGGGCTACACCTTC; CDR3: CASSQSPGSPVWGYTF
V: TRBV9; D: TRBD1; J: TRBJ1-2; size: .; DNA: TGTGCCAGCAGCGTAGGGAACAGGGGGATGGGTGGCTACACCTTC; CDR3: CASSVGNRGMGGYTF
V: TRBV19; D: .; J: TRBJ1-2; size: .; DNA: TGTGCCAGTAGTCCGACCCCAGGGGAGACCTATGGCTACACCTTC; CDR3: CASSPTPGETYGYTF
V: TRBV7-9; D: TRBD2; J: TRBJ2-5; size: .; DNA: TGTGCCAGCAGCTTAGAGGGGACTAGCGGACGAGAGACCCAGTACTTC; CDR3: CASSLEGTSGRETQYF
V: TRBV19; D: TRBD2; J: TRBJ2-1; size: .; DNA: TGTGCCAGTCAGGCTAGCGGGAGGGTTGTGGACAATGAGCAGTTCTTC; CDR3: CASQASGRVVDNEQFF
V: TRBV9; D: TRBD1; J: TRBJ1-2; size: once; DNA: TGTGCCAGCAGCGGTTGGGACAGGGAGTACTATGGCTACACCTTC; CDR3: CASSGWDREYYGYTF
V: TRBV4-3; D: .; J: TRBJ1-3; size: .; DNA: TGCGCCAGCAGCCAAGAGCCTAACTCTGGAAACACCATATATTTT; CDR3: CASSQEPNSGNTIYF
V: TRBV2; D: .; J: TRBJ1-5; size: .; DNA: TGTGCCAGCAGTCTCACGGGTAGCAATCAGCCCCAGCATTTT; CDR3: CASSLTGSNQPQHF
V: TRBV3-1/TRBV3-2; D: .; J: TRBJ1-1; size: .; DNA: TGTGCCAGCAGCCAAGTTTGGGGAGGAGACTTCGCTGCTTTCTTT; CDR3: CASSQVWGGDFAAFF
V: TRBV23-1; D: .; J: TRBJ1-6; size: .; DNA: TGCGCCAGCAGTCAAACATCCAGACTTCCACCCCTCCACTTT; CDR3: CASSQTSRLPPLHF
V: TRBV28; D: .; J: TRBJ2-7; size: .; DNA: TGTGCCAGCAGTCTCCCGGGGAGGAACGACGAGCAGTACTTC; CDR3: CASSLPGRNDEQYF
V: TRBV6-5; D: .; J: TRBJ1-1; size: .; DNA: TGTGCCAGCAGTTATACAGGGAACACTGAAGCTTTCTTT; CDR3: CASSYTGNTEAFF
V: TRBV6-6; D: .; J: TRBJ2-5; size: .; DNA: TGTGCCAGCACTCCCCTCCGGGGTACGAAGGAGACCCAGTACTTC; CDR3: CASTPLRGTKETQYF
V: TRBV19; D: TRBD1; J: TRBJ1-5; size: .; DNA: TGTGCCAGTAGAGAGGTGGGGACAGGGGATCAGCCCCAGCATTTT; CDR3: CASREVGTGDQPQHF
V: TRBV19; D: TRBD1; J: TRBJ2-7; size: .; DNA: TGTGCCAGCGACCGGGACAGGGAGGGCTCCTACGAGCAGTACTTC; CDR3: CASDRDREGSYEQYF
V: TRBV6-6; D: .; J: TRBJ2-7; size: .; DNA: TGTGCCAGCAGTTCGCCTAGCTTCTACGAGCAGTACTTC; CDR3: CASSSPSFYEQYF
V: TRBV28; D: .; J: TRBJ2-7; size: .; DNA: TGTGCCAGAGTACCAGGGCCCTACGAGCAGTACTTC; CDR3: CARVPGPYEQYF
V: TRBV5-1; D: TRBD1; J: TRBJ1-2; size: .; DNA: TGCGCCAGCAGCTCCCCGGGACAGCCCTATGGCTACACCTTC; CDR3: CASSSPGQPYGYTF
V: TRBV4-3; D: .; J: TRBJ2-7; size: .; DNA: TGCGCCAGCAGCCAGCAGGGGTCCTCTAACTACGAGCAGTACTTC; CDR3: CASSQQGSSNYEQYF
V: TRBV28; D: .; J: TRBJ1-1; size: .; DNA: TGTGCCAGCAGTGATGAGGGGGTGAGCATGAACACTGAAGCTTTCTTT; CDR3: CASSDEGVSMNTEAFF
V: TRBV9; D: TRBD2; J: TRBJ2-1; size: once; DNA: TGTGCCAGCACCCGCAGCCCGGGGACTAGTTTCAATGAGCAGTTCTTC; CDR3: CASTRSPGTSFNEQFF
V: TRBV7-2; D: TRBD2; J: TRBJ2-5; size: .; DNA: TGTGCCAGCAGCCGGGAGGTGGGGACCCAGTACTTC; CDR3: CASSREVGTQYF
V: TRBV28; D: .; J: TRBJ2-1; size: .; DNA: TGTGCCAGCAGGACTAGTCTCGCTGAGCAGTTCTTC; CDR3: CASRTSLAEQFF
V: TRBV2; D: TRBD1; J: TRBJ1-4; size: .; DNA: TGTGCCAGCAGTGAAGGGGACAGAGATAATGAAAAACTGTTTTTT; CDR3: CASSEGDRDNEKLFF
V: TRBV6-1; D: .; J: TRBJ2-1; size: .; DNA: TGTGCCAGCAGTGAAGCGATAGGAGCGGGTGACAATGAGCAGTTCTTC; CDR3: CASSEAIGAGDNEQFF
V: TRBV6-4; D: .; J: TRBJ2-2; size: .; DNA: TGTGCCAGCAGTAACAGGACCGGGGAGCTGTTTTTT; CDR3: CASSNRTGELFF
V: TRBV19; D: .; J: TRBJ2-1; size: once; DNA: TGTGCCAGTAGTATCCTGAGCTCCTACAATGAGCAGTTCTTC; CDR3: CASSILSSYNEQFF
V: TRBV27; D: .; J: TRBJ2-4; size: .; DNA: TGTGCCAGCAGTCCGGGACTGCTTTCGACCAAAAACATTCAGTACTTC; CDR3: CASSPGLLSTKNIQYF
V: TRBV11-3; D: .; J: TRBJ2-5; size: .; DNA: TGTGCCAGCAGCTTAGATAAGGGGTCTTGGGAGACCCAGTACTTC; CDR3: CASSLDKGSWETQYF
V: TRBV6-5; D: .; J: TRBJ2-5; size: .; DNA: TGTGCCAGCAGCCCCAGGCCAGGGGTAGAGACCCAGTACTTC; CDR3: CASSPRPGVETQYF
V: TRBV11-3; D: TRBD1; J: TRBJ2-7; size: .; DNA: TGTGCCAGCAGCACAACCGGGACAGGGGCCTACGAGCAGTACTTC; CDR3: CASSTTGTGAYEQYF
V: TRBV7-2; D: .; J: TRBJ2-7; size: .; DNA: TGTGCCAGCAGCTCAGGGGCAGCCAGCTCCTACGAGCAGTACTTC; CDR3: CASSSGAASSYEQYF
V: TRBV5-4; D: .; J: TRBJ1-3; size: .; DNA: TGTGCCAGCAGCTTGGGACAGATACCAAACACCATATATTTT; CDR3: CASSLGQIPNTIYF
V: TRBV4-1; D: TRBD1; J: TRBJ1-3; size: .; DNA: TGCGCCAGCAGCCGAGGACCGGGACAGAGTTCATCTGGAAACACCATATATTTT; CDR3: CASSRGPGQSSSGNTIYF
V: TRBV20-1; D: .; J: TRBJ1-2; size: .; DNA: TGCAGTGCTAGTGCGGCAGGAGGCTCTTACACCTTC; CDR3: CSASAAGGSYTF
V: TRBV6-5; D: TRBD1; J: TRBJ1-1; size: once; DNA: TGTGCCAGCAGTTCTACAGGGGGCGCGGACACTGAAGCTTTCTTT; CDR3: CASSSTGGADTEAFF
V: TRBV7-9; D: TRBD1; J: TRBJ2-7; size: .; DNA: TGTGCCAGCAGCTTAGGGGACAGGGGTTACGAGCAGTACTTC; CDR3: CASSLGDRGYEQYF
V: TRBV9; D: .; J: TRBJ2-2; size: .; DNA: TGTGCCAGCAGCGTAGGAGGCAGGGGAAACACCGGGGAGCTGTTTTTT; CDR3: CASSVGGRGNTGELFF
V: TRBV27; D: TRBD1; J: TRBJ1-6; size: .; DNA: TGTGCCAGCAGTTTCCACACACCGAGCCCCCGGGACAGGGGGCGTAGGGGGTTTTCACCCCTCCACTTT; CDR3: CASSFHTPSPRDRGRRGFSPLHF
V: TRBV9; D: TRBD2; J: TRBJ2-5; size: .; DNA: TGTGCCAGCAGCGTTACTAGCGGGGGGGCCCACGAGACCCAGTACTTC; CDR3: CASSVTSGGAHETQYF
V: TRBV29-1; D: .; J: TRBJ2-7; size: .; DNA: TGCAGCGTTGACCTGGGTTCGGAGTTAGCCGACGAGCAGTACTTC; CDR3: CSVDLGSELADEQYF
V: TRBV27; D: TRBD2; J: TRBJ2-7; size: .; DNA: TGTGCCAGCAGCCGCGGGACTAGCGGGAGTTACGAGCAGTACTTC; CDR3: CASSRGTSGSYEQYF
V: TRBV29-1; D: .; J: TRBJ1-4; size: .; DNA: TGCAGTGGGGGGGAACGGGGTGAAAAACTGTTTTTT; CDR3: CSGGERGEKLFF
V: TRBV15; D: .; J: TRBJ1-2; size: .; DNA: TGTGCCACCAGCCTGCCGGGTCAGGGGCGAGGAGTTGGCTACACCTTC; CDR3: CATSLPGQGRGVGYTF
V: TRBV5-1; D: .; J: TRBJ2-6; size: .; DNA: TGCGCCAGCAGCCGGCGGGAAATCACATCTGGGGCCAACGTCCTGACTTTC; CDR3: CASSRREITSGANVLTF
V: TRBV29-1; D: TRBD1; J: TRBJ2-3; size: .; DNA: TGCAGCGTTGAAGAGGACAGGGACCCCACAGATACGCAGTATTTT; CDR3: CSVEEDRDPTDTQYF
V: TRBV7-2; D: TRBD2; J: TRBJ2-4; size: .; DNA: TGTGCCAGCAGCGGAATAGGGACTAGCGGAATAAACATTCAGTACTTC; CDR3: CASSGIGTSGINIQYF